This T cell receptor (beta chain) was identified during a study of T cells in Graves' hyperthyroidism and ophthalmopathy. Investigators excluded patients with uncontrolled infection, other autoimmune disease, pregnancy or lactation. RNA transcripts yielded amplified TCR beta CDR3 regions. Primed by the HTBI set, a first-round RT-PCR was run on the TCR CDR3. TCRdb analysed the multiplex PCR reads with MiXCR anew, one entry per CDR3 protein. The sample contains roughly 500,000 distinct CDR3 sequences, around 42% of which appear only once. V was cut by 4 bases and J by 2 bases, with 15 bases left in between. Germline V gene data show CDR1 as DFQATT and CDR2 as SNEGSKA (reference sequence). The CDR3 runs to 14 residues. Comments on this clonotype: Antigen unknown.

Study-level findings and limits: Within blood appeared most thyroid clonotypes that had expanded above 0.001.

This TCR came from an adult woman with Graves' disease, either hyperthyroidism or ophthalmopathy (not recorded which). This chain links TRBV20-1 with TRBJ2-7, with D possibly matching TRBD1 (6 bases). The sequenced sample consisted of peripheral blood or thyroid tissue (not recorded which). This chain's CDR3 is CSAMRPDSTYEQYF. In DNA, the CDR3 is TGCAGTGCTATGAGACCGGACAGCACCTACGAGCAGTACTTC.